Listed below are T cell receptor beta chains from one sample, sequenced in a study of cytomegalovirus exposure and HLA in healthy donors. Libraries were prepared by immunoSEQ multiplex PCR; TCRdb keeps only in-frame clonotypes and omits some of them. The repertoire table contains approximately 210,000 clones. Sample: PBMCs. These receptors were taken from a woman aged 30 to 39 in good health and CMV-seropositive. CDR3s include the opening cysteine and the closing phenylalanine or tryptophan. A D gene is named only where the DNA matches it firmly.

>TRBV6-6|NA|TRBJ2-4
CASSREEAKNIQYF
TGTGCCAGCAGTCGTGAGGAAGCCAAAAACATTCAGTACTTC
>TRBV5-1|NA|TRBJ1-1
CASSSQGGGGTEAFF
TGCGCCAGCAGCTCTCAAGGGGGGGGTGGCACTGAAGCTTTCTTT
>TRBV30|TRBD2|TRBJ2-1
CAWSWGGSAQFF
TGTGCCTGGAGTTGGGGGGGGAGTGCGCAGTTCTTC
>TRBV6-1|NA|TRBJ1-1
CASSELQANTEAFF
TGTGCCAGCAGTGAACTACAGGCGAACACTGAAGCTTTCTTT
>TRBV11-2|TRBD1|TRBJ1-1
CASTLPGGGNTEAFF
TGTGCCAGCACCCTCCCAGGGGGCGGGAACACTGAAGCTTTCTTT
>TRBV27|NA|TRBJ2-3
CASSLQVDFSSTDTQYF
TGTGCCAGCAGTTTGCAGGTCGATTTTTCTAGCACAGATACGCAGTATTTT
>TRBV6-1|TRBD1|TRBJ1-2
CASSGQGASGYTF
TGTGCCAGCAGTGGACAGGGGGCGTCTGGCTACACCTTC
>TRBV5-1|NA|TRBJ2-1
CASSLVANYNEQFF
TGCGCCAGCAGCTTGGTAGCAAATTACAATGAGCAGTTCTTC
>TRBV10-3|TRBD2|TRBJ2-1
CATEGLAGSNEQFF
TGTGCCACCGAAGGACTAGCGGGAAGCAATGAGCAGTTCTTC
>TRBV4-3|NA|TRBJ1-5
CASSQDMRQGGQPQHF
TGCGCCAGCAGCCAAGATATGAGGCAGGGTGGACAGCCCCAGCATTTT
>TRBV7-2|NA|TRBJ2-7
CASSLAAGTYEQYF
TGTGCCAGCAGCTTAGCGGCGGGGACCTACGAGCAGTACTTC
>TRBV7-2|NA|TRBJ2-5
CASSLGPGRETQYF
TGTGCCAGCAGCTTAGGCCCAGGGAGGGAGACCCAGTACTTC
>TRBV11-2|NA|TRBJ1-1
CASSFSRGGTEAFF
TGTGCCAGCAGCTTTTCCAGAGGAGGCACTGAAGCTTTCTTT
>TRBV5-4|NA|TRBJ2-3
CAIPTSSSTDTQYF
TGTGCGATCCCGACATCCTCTAGCACAGATACGCAGTATTTT
>TRBV27|NA|TRBJ1-5
CASSLLSGQPQHF
TGTGCCAGCAGTTTATTGTCAGGTCAGCCCCAGCATTTT
>TRBV30|TRBD1|TRBJ1-5
CAWSPSRGPYSNQPQHF
TGTGCCTGGAGTCCCTCAAGGGGGCCATATAGCAATCAGCCCCAGCATTTT
>TRBV7-8|TRBD2|TRBJ2-1
CASSYSGGAYNEQFF
TGTGCCAGCAGCTATAGCGGGGGGGCCTACAATGAGCAGTTCTTC
>TRBV28|NA|TRBJ1-2
CASSLARGDYGYTF
TGTGCCAGCAGTTTGGCCCGGGGTGACTATGGCTACACCTTC
>TRBV5-1|TRBD1|TRBJ2-3
CATRTGKKADTQYF
TGCGCCACCAGGACAGGGAAGAAGGCAGATACGCAGTATTTT
>TRBV7-9|TRBD1|TRBJ2-1
CASSSLPGQGYNEQFF
TGTGCCAGCAGCTCTTTGCCGGGACAGGGTTACAATGAGCAGTTCTTC
>TRBV5-1|TRBD2|TRBJ2-7
CASGEGTSGGREQYF
TGCGCCAGCGGAGAAGGGACTAGCGGGGGCCGGGAGCAGTACTTC
>TRBV7-9|TRBD2|TRBJ2-1
CASSLGSGVGEQFF
TGTGCCAGCAGCTTAGGTAGCGGGGTGGGTGAGCAGTTCTTC
>TRBV29-1|TRBD1|TRBJ1-2
CSVPRDSSDYGYTF
TGCAGCGTCCCCCGGGACAGTTCGGACTATGGCTACACCTTC
>TRBV19|NA|TRBJ2-2
CASRQGSTGELFF
TGTGCCAGTAGACAGGGATCCACCGGGGAGCTGTTTTTT
>TRBV7-2|NA|TRBJ2-1
CASSLESGGSSYNEQFF
TGTGCCAGCAGCCTCGAGAGCGGAGGGAGCTCCTACAATGAGCAGTTCTTC
>TRBV28|NA|TRBJ1-2
CATFPGDIRGYGYTF
TGTGCCACTTTCCCAGGGGATATCCGAGGATATGGCTACACCTTC
>TRBV7-9|NA|TRBJ1-4
CASSPPGGTNEKLFF
TGTGCCAGCAGCCCGCCAGGAGGAACTAATGAAAAACTGTTTTTT
>TRBV6-5|TRBD1|TRBJ2-2
CASSYKAGGSGELFF
TGTGCCAGCAGTTACAAGGCAGGGGGTTCCGGGGAGCTGTTTTTT
>TRBV7-7|NA|TRBJ2-1
CASSLTSWGRQFF
TGTGCCAGCAGCTTAACTAGCTGGGGGAGGCAGTTCTTC
>TRBV5-1|TRBD1|TRBJ1-5
CASSQGAGGGNQPQHF
TGCGCCAGCAGCCAAGGGGCAGGGGGCGGCAATCAGCCCCAGCATTTT
>TRBV4-3|NA|TRBJ2-7
CASSQDRSTGGSVHEQYF
TGCGCCAGCAGCCAAGACCGATCAACCGGAGGGTCGGTCCACGAGCAGTACTTC
>TRBV6-6|NA|TRBJ2-5
CASSHPPGETQYF
TGTGCCAGCAGTCACCCGCCAGGGGAGACCCAGTACTTC
>TRBV6-5|TRBD1|TRBJ1-1
CASQGVVNTEAFF
TGTGCCAGCCAGGGGGTTGTGAACACTGAAGCTTTCTTT
>TRBV21-1|NA|TRBJ2-1
CASSKTGPNEQFF
TGTGCCAGCAGCAAAACGGGTCCCAATGAGCAGTTCTTC
>TRBV27|TRBD1|TRBJ2-1
CASSLSIGTGIHNEQFF
TGTGCCAGCAGTTTATCTATTGGGACAGGGATACACAATGAGCAGTTCTTC
>TRBV10-2|NA|TRBJ1-5
CASSESQGLNQPQHF
TGCGCCAGCAGTGAGTCGCAGGGCCTAAATCAGCCCCAGCATTTT
>TRBV19|NA|TRBJ1-4
CASSVQATNEKLFF
TGTGCCAGTTCCGTTCAGGCGACTAATGAAAAACTGTTTTTT
>TRBV5-1|NA|TRBJ2-1
CASSSSGTLVYNEQFF
TGCGCCAGCAGTTCTTCCGGGACACTAGTTTACAATGAGCAGTTCTTC
>TRBV4-2|NA|TRBJ1-6
CASSQEREYNSPLHF
TGTGCCAGCAGCCAAGAGCGGGAATATAATTCACCCCTCCACTTT
>TRBV9|TRBD2|TRBJ2-4
CASSVYGGGADIQYF
TGTGCCAGCAGCGTATACGGCGGGGGGGCGGACATTCAGTACTTC
>TRBV10-2|NA|TRBJ1-5
CASSAQIQPQHF
TGCGCCAGCAGTGCCCAAATTCAGCCCCAGCATTTT
>TRBV7-9|NA|TRBJ2-1
CASSLGGGPGYNEQFF
TGTGCCAGCAGCTTAGGGGGGGGGCCCGGATACAATGAGCAGTTCTTC
>TRBV18|NA|TRBJ2-3
CASSPGSDVSDTQYF
TGTGCCAGCTCACCAGGAAGCGATGTGTCGGATACGCAGTATTTT